Following are 27 T cell receptor beta chains from one sample sequenced in a study of identical twins. MiXCR was run by TCRdb on the 5' RACE reads, yielding one entry per CDR3 protein. The sample gives 700,000 or so distinct CDR3 sequences, 8.5% to 9.5% of which show up once; 0.98% is in the top ten. These same records also appear under a second study, on yellow fever vaccine responses in identical twins.

The sequenced material came from PBMCs. These receptors came from a woman younger than 35 in good health.

This rearrangement joins TRBV3-1 to TRBJ1-2; D unclear. This CDR3 has 15 amino acids. Trimming pared 8 bases from V and 7 bases from J, leaving 23 bases between. The V gene's germline CDR1 is LGHDT and CDR2 YNNKEL (reference sequence). CDR3 protein: CASGPGPHGPFGYTF. The DNA of the CDR3 is TGTGCCAGCGGACCCGGGCCCCACGGCCCCTTTGGCTACACCTTC.

This clonotype was counted many times. The chain uses TRBV20-1 and TRBJ2-7; D call uncertain. CDR3 length: 13 residues. In germline, CDR1 is DFQATT, CDR2 SNEGSKA (reference sequence). Trimming took off 3 bases at V and 7 bases at J, with 16 bases between the two ends. The CDR3 nucleotides are TGCAGTGCTAGTGGCGTCGAACTCTCAGAGCAGTACTTC. Translation gives CSASGVELSEQYF.

This clonotype was observed many times. The J gene is TRBJ2-5, the V gene TRBV5-1, with TRBD2 matching over 8 bases. The CDR3 covers 14 residues. V was clipped by 2 bases and J by 4 bases; unmatched bases: 4. Germline values: CDR1 SGHRS, CDR2 YFSETQ. The CDR3 sequence: CASSFGSGGETQYF. CDR3 in DNA: TGCGCCAGCAGCTTCGGAAGCGGGGGAGAGACCCAGTACTTC.

This clonotype was counted ten times or more. The chain employs TRBV4-2 and TRBJ2-3; 7 bases match TRBD2. Losses at the gene ends were 0 bases for V and 3 bases for J; bases not matched to a gene: 3. CDR1 LGHNA and CDR2 YNFKEQ come from the germline V gene. CDR3 size: 15 residues. The CDR3 coding sequence is TGTGCCAGCAGCCAAGAGACTAGCCCGACAGATACGCAGTATTTT. Amino acids: CASSQETSPTDTQYF.

J is TRBJ1-1 and V is TRBV12-3 or TRBV12-4; no definite D call. The CDR3 contains 12 residues. With 6 bases removed from V and 3 bases from J, the gap between germline ends came to 8 bases. CDR3 region: CASRGGDTEAFF. The CDR3, as DNA: TGTGCCAGCAGAGGCGGGGACACTGAAGCTTTCTTT.

This clonotype was detected only a few times. The gene calls are TRBV6-1 and TRBJ1-5, with 11 bases lining up with TRBD1. V lost 6 bases to trimming and J lost 1 base; unmatched junction nucleotides: 8. The length of the CDR3 is 17 residues. Germline lookup yields CDR1 MNHNS and CDR2 SASEGT. The CDR3 here is CASSPGQGGGSNQPQHF. The DNA for the CDR3 is TGTGCCAGCAGCCCGGGACAGGGGGGTGGGAGCAATCAGCCCCAGCATTTT.

This chain joins TRBV20-1 and TRBJ2-3; TRBD2 matches 13 bases. The CDR3 totals 17 residues. Losses at the gene ends were 5 bases for V and 0 bases for J; bases not matched to a gene: 8. Germline V gene data show CDR1 as DFQATT and CDR2 as SNEGSKA (reference sequence). CDR3: CSARIPGLAGSTDTQYF. As DNA, the CDR3 is TGCAGTGCTCGAATCCCGGGACTAGCGGGAAGCACAGATACGCAGTATTTT.

The rearrangement joins TRBV20-1 to TRBJ2-7; D remains unclear. V dropped 5 bases and J dropped 1 base, with 6 bases sitting between them. Germline-derived CDR1 and CDR2 are DFQATT and SNEGSKA (reference sequence). The CDR3 is made up of 11 amino acids. The CDR3 protein is CSAAGSYEQYF. The CDR3, as DNA: TGCAGTGCTGCAGGTTCCTACGAGCAGTACTTC.

In this sample, this clonotype turned up a few times. CDR3 bases: TGCAGTGCTAGTAAGGCAGGGGGAGCCTACGAGCAGTACTTC. It encodes CSASKAGGAYEQYF. The chain recombines TRBV20-1 with TRBJ2-7; 7 bases fit TRBD1. V gave up 3 bases and J gave up 2 bases; unmatched junction bases: 7. Germline V lookup: CDR1 DFQATT, CDR2 SNEGSKA (reference sequence). The CDR3 covers 14 residues.

This clonotype was counted only a few times. The J gene is TRBJ2-3, the V gene TRBV20-1, with D possibly matching TRBD2 (6 bases). This CDR3 comprises 15 residues. Trimming stripped 3 bases from V and 0 bases from J, with 13 bases between. The V gene's germline CDR1 is DFQATT and CDR2 SNEGSKA (reference sequence). The CDR3 DNA is TGCAGTGCTAGCGCCATTAGCGGTAGCACAGATACGCAGTATTTT. Amino acids: CSASAISGSTDTQYF.

This clonotype was counted a few times. The V gene is TRBV5-1, the J gene TRBJ2-7; weak D call: TRBD1 (5 bases). V was clipped by 2 bases and J by 4 bases, with 13 bases between them. Germline lookup yields CDR1 SGHRS and CDR2 YFSETQ. The CDR3 extends over 14 amino acids. The CDR3 nucleotides are TGCGCCAGCAGCTTCACGGCAGGGTCTTACGAGCAGTACTTC. Its translation: CASSFTAGSYEQYF.

This clonotype was observed a few times. The chain is built from TRBV24-1 and TRBJ2-5, with no clear D. The germline gives CDR1 KGHDR, CDR2 SFDVKD. V gave up 1 base and J gave up 5 bases, with 7 bases separating them. The CDR3 spans 13 residues. CDR3 sequence reads: CATSDLESETQYF. CDR3 sequence (DNA): TGTGCCACCAGTGATTTAGAGTCTGAGACCCAGTACTTC.

The table lists this clonotype with many counts. The chain carries TRBV5-1 and TRBJ2-7; 8 positions agree with TRBD1. The V and J ends lost 0 bases and 3 bases, in that order; junction bases with no gene match: 5. This CDR3 has 15 residues. Germline V gives CDR1 SGHRS, CDR2 YFSETQ. For the CDR3, the DNA is TGCGCCAGCAGCTTGGTTACAGGGGGTTTCTACGAGCAGTACTTC. Amino acid sequence: CASSLVTGGFYEQYF.

The V gene is TRBV11-2, the J gene TRBJ1-2; the match to TRBD1 covers 8 bases. With 2 bases clipped from V and 7 bases from J, the junction kept 9 bases outside the gene matches. The CDR3 is 15 amino acids. Germline V CDR1 and CDR2: SGHAT, FQNNGV. The CDR3 nucleotides read TGTGCCAGCAGCTTAACCTCGGCGGGGACAGGTGGCTACACCTTC. Its translation is CASSLTSAGTGGYTF. The full variable domain, its missing parts supplied by reference TRBV11-2 and TRBJ1-2, is EAGVAQSPRYKIIEKRQSVAFWCNPISGHATLYWYQQILGQGPKLLIQFQNNGVVDDSQLPKDRFSAERLKGVDSTLKIQPAKLEDSAVYLCASSLTSAGTGGYTFGSGTRLTVV.

The rearrangement uses TRBV28 and TRBJ2-1; the match to TRBD2 covers 11 bases. Germline loops: CDR1 MDHEN, CDR2 SYDVKM. J lost 5 bases, V lost 8 bases, and 8 bases had no gene match. The CDR3 runs to 15 residues. The CDR3 nucleotides are TGTGCCAGCTGCGTAGCGGGGGGGCTTGACAATGAGCAGTTCTTC. Translated, it gives CASCVAGGLDNEQFF.

This clonotype appeared a single time. The rearrangement uses TRBV7-9 and TRBJ2-1, with 8 bases lining up with TRBD1. This CDR3 spans 15 amino acids. Germline V gene sequence: CDR1 SEHNR, CDR2 FQNEAQ (reference sequence). V lost 5 bases and J lost 4; bases outside the gene matches: 7. CDR3 region: CASSRPGQAYNEQFF. DNA for the CDR3: TGTGCCAGCAGCCGTCCGGGACAGGCTTACAATGAGCAGTTCTTC.

The chain combines TRBV4-2 with TRBJ2-1; possibly TRBD2 for D (7 bases). CDR1 is LGHNA and CDR2 is YNFKEQ in the germline V gene. The CDR3 runs to 17 residues. V dropped 0 bases and J dropped 3 bases, with 15 bases sitting between them. CDR3 loop: CASSQEAGATVYNEQFF. DNA of the CDR3: TGTGCCAGCAGCCAAGAGGCGGGGGCCACGGTCTACAATGAGCAGTTCTTC.

In its sample, this clonotype was seen many times. This chain links TRBV3-1 with TRBJ2-3, with D perhaps TRBD1 or TRBD2 (5 bases each). CDR1 is LGHDT, CDR2 YNNKEL, per germline (reference sequence). This CDR3 has 19 amino acids. The V end lost 1 base, the J end lost 1 base, and 21 bases lay between the germline ends. CDR3 loop: CASSQVGDGLWAGTDTQYF. The DNA for the CDR3 is TGTGCCAGCAGCCAAGTGGGGGACGGCCTCTGGGCGGGCACAGATACGCAGTATTTT.

The chain has TRBV4-1 and TRBJ2-5; 8 nucleotides agree with TRBD2. Germline lookup yields CDR1 MGHRA and CDR2 YSYEKL. The CDR3 length is 14 residues. J lost 3 bases, V lost 5 bases, and 5 bases had no gene match. The CDR3, as DNA: TGCGCCAGCAGCAGACTAGCGAGAGAAGAGACCCAGTACTTC. Translation: CASSRLAREETQYF.

The chain joins TRBV7-2 to TRBJ2-5; D remains ambiguous. This CDR3 spans 14 amino acids. V was pared by 0 bases and J by 2 bases, with 7 bases between. In germline, CDR1 is SGHTA, CDR2 FQGNSA. The CDR3, as DNA: TGTGCCAGCAGCTTAGCGCTAGTACAAGAGACCCAGTACTTC. This sequence encodes CASSLALVQETQYF.

The chain recombines TRBV7-9 with TRBJ2-7; 9 nucleotides line up with TRBD2. Germline values: CDR1 SEHNR, CDR2 FQNEAQ (reference sequence). Trimming removed 3 bases from V and 4 bases from J; junction bases left unmatched: 4. The CDR3 length is 14 residues. The chain's CDR3 is CASSFVAGDYEQYF. CDR3 nucleotide sequence: TGTGCCAGCAGCTTTGTAGCGGGAGATTACGAGCAGTACTTC.

This chain joins TRBV5-1 and TRBJ2-5, with D perhaps matching TRBD1 (6 bases). Germline-derived CDR1 and CDR2 are SGHRS and YFSETQ. The V and J ends lost 2 bases and 2 bases respectively, with 10 bases between them. The CDR3 consists of 14 residues. The CDR3 loop is CASSFGTLQETQYF. CDR3 bases: TGCGCCAGCAGCTTCGGGACACTACAAGAGACCCAGTACTTC. The whole variable domain, filled in from reference TRBV5-1 and TRBJ2-5, reads KAGVTQTPRYLIKTRGQQVTLSCSPISGHRSVSWYQQTPGQGLQFLFEYFSETQRNKGNFPGRFSGRQFSNSRSEMNVSTLELGDSALYLCASSFGTLQETQYFGPGTRLLVL.

This clonotype was seen only a few times. The chain carries TRBV4-3 and TRBJ2-3; D is undetermined. Trimming left V 0 bases short and J 4 bases short, with 5 bases between. This CDR3 has 13 amino acids. Germline V gene data show CDR1 as LGHNA and CDR2 as YSLEER. The CDR3: CASSQDKSDTQYF. As DNA, the CDR3 is TGCGCCAGCAGCCAAGATAAGTCAGATACGCAGTATTTT.

The gene calls are TRBV29-1 and TRBJ2-5; 10 bases are a match to TRBD1. CDR1 is SQVTM, CDR2 ANQGSEA, per germline. V dropped 4 bases and J dropped 1; count of bases not matched to a gene: 6. The CDR3 sequence is 15 residues long. CDR3 protein: CSVGTGGMGQETQYF. Written as DNA, the CDR3 is TGCAGCGTTGGGACAGGGGGTATGGGCCAAGAGACCCAGTACTTC.

This clonotype was found a few times. V usage is TRBV7-9 and J usage is TRBJ2-7, with 10 bases fitting TRBD1. The germline CDR1 and CDR2 sequences are SEHNR and FQNEAQ (reference sequence). This CDR3 is 15 amino acids long. With 5 bases clipped from V and 3 bases from J, the junction kept 7 bases outside the gene matches. Written as DNA, the CDR3 is TGTGCCAGCAGCCAGGGACAGGGGTTCTACTACGAGCAGTACTTC. Amino acids: CASSQGQGFYYEQYF.

The genes are TRBV7-8 and TRBJ2-7; 11 positions match TRBD1. This CDR3 is built from 15 residues. The germline V gene has CDR1 SGHVS and CDR2 FQNEAQ. The trim removed 5 bases at V and 2 bases at J, leaving 5 bases unmatched. CDR3 region: CASSPGQGGTYEQYF. DNA of the CDR3: TGTGCCAGCAGCCCGGGACAGGGGGGTACCTACGAGCAGTACTTC.

The table lists this clonotype with many counts. The chain recombines TRBV18 with TRBJ2-3, with D unresolved. The CDR3 contains 14 residues. Germline V gene data show CDR1 as KGHSH and CDR2 as LQKENI. Trimming removed 1 base at V and 2 bases at J, with 7 bases between. Here the CDR3 reads CASSPQVYTDTQYF. CDR3 DNA: TGTGCCAGCTCACCACAAGTCTACACAGATACGCAGTATTTT.